This T cell receptor beta chain comes out of a study of T cell changes during pregnancy in multiple sclerosis. The protocol was immunoSEQ multiplex PCR, while the TCRdb copy is restricted to in-frame clones and leaves out a portion. In the table there are tens of thousands of clones, 75% to 95% of which are singletons. The table lists this clone with a few counts. With V trimmed by 8 bases and J by 7 bases, 13 bases remained unmatched. The V gene's germline CDR1 is MGHDK and CDR2 SYGVNS. The CDR3 is 16 amino acids. The genes are TRBV25-1 and TRBJ1-5; 11 bases map to TRBD1. This clonotype was obtained from a female donor in good health, enrolled as a control in a pregnancy study. Sequenced here: peripheral blood, sampled after pregnancy. The CDR3 sequence: CASHLGGQGARQPQHF. The CDR3 region has the DNA TGTGCCAGCCACCTCGGAGGACAGGGGGCGAGGCAGCCCCAGCATTTT.